The T cell receptor (beta chain) under discussion was sequenced for a study of regulatory T cells in long-lasting Graves disease. Arm-PCR of CDR3 regions and iRepertoire HTBI primers were used to build TCR beta libraries. Each CDR3 protein is one row after TCRdb ran MiXCR on the multiplex PCR reads. The sample consists of a few hundred thousand distinct CDR3 sequences, 23% of them appearing once. This CDR3 is 15 amino acids long. The germline V gene encodes CDR1 GTSNPN and CDR2 SVGIG (reference sequence). V gave up 3 bases and J gave up 3 bases, with 18 bases separating them. Time point specified: persistent/refractory GD, antithyroid drugs over 5 years with positive TRAb. PBMC-derived RNA was used for the TCR library. The guidelines of the American Thyroid Association were the basis for diagnosing Graves' disease.

The chain combines TRBV30 with TRBJ2-7; D is possibly TRBD2 (6 bases). The starting material was peripheral blood mononuclear cells (PBMCs), obtained when the disease was refractory, from a patient treated with antithyroid drugs. This sequence was found in a female donor with Graves disease. The CDR3 DNA follows: TGTGCCTGGAGCGTACCATTTAGCGGTAGCTACGAGCAGTACTTC. This translates into CAWSVPFSGSYEQYF.